These 9 T cell receptor beta chains came from one sample sequenced in a study of blood T cell repertoires in COVID-19. Some clones are missing from TCRdb's copy, which holds only in-frame ones; the method was immunoSEQ multiplex PCR. This table holds a few hundred thousand clones, around 88% found once. Material for sequencing was peripheral blood. The receptors come from a man aged 80 or over with acute or convalescent COVID-19.

This clone was found once. The genes are TRBV7-9 and TRBJ2-2, with TRBD1 matching 9 bases. V lost 5 bases and J lost 3; bases outside the gene matches: 4. This CDR3 comprises 15 residues. Germline loops: CDR1 SEHNR, CDR2 FQNEAQ (reference sequence). For the CDR3, the DNA is TGTGCCAGCAGCCCGGGACAGGGAGACACCGGGGAGCTGTTTTTT. Translation gives CASSPGQGDTGELFF.

The rearrangement uses TRBV5-4 and TRBJ2-3, with a weak D call TRBD2 (6 bases). The V and J ends lost 0 bases and 0 bases respectively, with 11 bases between them. Germline assignment: CDR1 SGHNT and CDR2 YYREEE (reference sequence). The CDR3 is made up of 16 amino acids. The CDR3 loop is CASSLGLASSTDTQYF. CDR3 coding DNA: TGTGCCAGCAGCTTGGGGCTAGCGTCTAGCACAGATACGCAGTATTTT.

This clone was picked up one time. This rearrangement joins TRBV28 to TRBJ2-1, with unresolved D. The V gene lost 2 bases and the J gene lost 8 bases, with 10 bases spanning the gap. The CDR3 length is 13 residues. From germline, CDR1 is MDHEN and CDR2 SYDVKM. The CDR3: CASSLTGWYEQFF. The CDR3 region has the DNA TGTGCCAGCAGTTTAACGGGTTGGTATGAGCAGTTCTTC.

This chain joins TRBV6-2 or TRBV6-3 and TRBJ1-5; D possibly corresponds to TRBD1 (5 bases). Germline V gene data show CDR1 as MNHEY and CDR2 as SVGEGT. The CDR3 contains 14 residues. V lost 0 bases and J lost 6, with 9 bases in between. The CDR3 sequence is CASSYSWRGQPQHF. Written as DNA, the CDR3 is TGTGCCAGCAGTTACTCGTGGAGGGGTCAGCCCCAGCATTTT.

V gene TRBV3-1 (or the pseudogene TRBV3-2) combines with J gene TRBJ1-2; 11 nucleotides line up with TRBD1. The junction had 5 bases not matched to a gene; V was cut back by 4 bases and J by 7 bases. The germline CDR1 and CDR2 sequences are LGHDT and YNNKEL (reference sequence). This CDR3 contains 14 residues. The CDR3 loop is CASSRGQGAIGYTF. The CDR3 DNA follows: TGTGCCAGCAGCCGTGGACAGGGGGCGATTGGCTACACCTTC.

The chain links TRBV7-2 to TRBJ2-3; 8 positions match TRBD1. The CDR3 is 15 amino acids. V gave up 5 bases and J gave up 2 bases; unmatched junction bases: 6. Germline V gives CDR1 SGHTA, CDR2 FQGNSA. The CDR3 loop is CASSEHRGNTDTQYF. In DNA, the CDR3 is TGTGCCAGCAGCGAGCACAGGGGGAACACAGATACGCAGTATTTT.

V is TRBV14 and J is TRBJ1-2; D remains unclear. Germline assignment: CDR1 SGHDN and CDR2 FVKESK. The CDR3 is 14 residues long. The V gene lost 4 bases and the J gene lost 3 bases, with 12 bases spanning the gap. The CDR3 reads CASSLTWEYYGYTF. CDR3 coding DNA: TGTGCCAGCAGCCTCACTTGGGAGTACTATGGCTACACCTTC.

This clone was seen a single time. The chain couples TRBV19 to TRBJ1-3, with a possible D match to TRBD1 (5 bases). The CDR3 runs to 16 residues. Germline CDR1 and CDR2: LNHDA and SQIVND (reference sequence). V shed 3 bases and J shed 2 bases, with 14 bases lying between them. CDR3 coding DNA: TGTGCCAGTAGTATTGGGCCCAGGGTCCCTGGAAACACCATATATTTT. Amino acid sequence: CASSIGPRVPGNTIYF.

The chain carries TRBV27 and TRBJ2-3; weak D call: TRBD1 (5 bases). The CDR3 sequence is 14 residues long. Germline V gene lookup returns CDR1 MNHEY and CDR2 SMNVEV (reference sequence). Trimming took off 0 bases at V and 3 bases at J, with 7 bases between the two ends. Here the CDR3 reads CASSLSRGTDTQYF. The CDR3 bases are TGTGCCAGCAGTTTATCTAGGGGTACAGATACGCAGTATTTT.